A single sample is the source of the 11 T cell receptor beta chains below, sequenced in a study of cytomegalovirus exposure and HLA in healthy donors. Vbeta (60) and Jbeta (13) primers were used in the PCR. Clones were sequenced by immunoSEQ multiplex PCR, and TCRdb holds only the in-frame ones, with some missing. This sample carries approximately 110,000 clones, 70% to 80% of them seen once, and the ten largest clones take around 2.5%. The sequencing input was PBMCs. These receptors were taken from a man aged 50 to 59 in good health and CMV-seropositive.

The sample holds a few counts of this clone. The chain uses TRBV7-8 and TRBJ2-7, with a possible D match to TRBD2 (7 bases). CDR1 and CDR2 from the germline V gene are SGHVS and FQNEAQ. The CDR3 totals 16 residues. V shed 4 bases and J shed 1 base, with 17 bases lying between them. DNA of the CDR3: TGTGCCAGCAGCTCCTTGAACCGGGGGGCGTCCTACGAGCAGTACTTC. Translation: CASSSLNRGASYEQYF.

Here the CDR3 reads CASSSGQGINNEQFF. DNA for the CDR3: TGTGCCAGCAGTTCAGGACAGGGGATAAACAATGAGCAGTTCTTC. This chain uses TRBV27 with TRBJ2-1, with 9 positions matching TRBD1. Germline lookup yields CDR1 MNHEY and CDR2 SMNVEV (reference sequence). The ends lost 4 bases at V and 5 bases at J; junction bases unmatched: 6. CDR3 size: 15 residues.

The chain recombines TRBV9 with TRBJ2-2; 12 nucleotides align to TRBD2. The CDR3 loop spans 16 amino acids. Trimming at V came to 0 bases and at J to 6 bases, leaving 3 bases not matched to a gene. CDR1 is SGDLS and CDR2 is YYNGEE in the germline V gene. The CDR3 region is CASSVASGRASGELFF. As DNA, the CDR3 is TGTGCCAGCAGCGTAGCTAGCGGGAGGGCTTCCGGGGAGCTGTTTTTT. Looking up the rest from reference TRBV9 and TRBJ2-2 gives the full variable domain: DSGVTQTPKHLITATGQRVTLRCSPRSGDLSVYWYQQSLDQGLQFLIQYYNGEERAKGNILERFSAQQFPDLHSELNLSSLELGDSALYFCASSVASGRASGELFFGEGSRLTVL.

The chain uses TRBV27 and TRBJ2-7; 10 bases match TRBD2. Germline V gene sequence: CDR1 MNHEY, CDR2 SMNVEV (reference sequence). J was trimmed by 6 bases and V by 5 bases; bases with no gene match: 7. The CDR3 sequence is 14 residues long. For the CDR3, the DNA is TGTGCCAGCAGTATTCAAGCGGGAGGGCTCGAGCAGTACTTC. Translated: CASSIQAGGLEQYF.

The chain joins TRBV10-3 to TRBJ2-7; TRBD2 is a possible D gene (5 bases). Germline V gene data show CDR1 as ENHRY and CDR2 as SYGVKD. The CDR3 is made up of 14 amino acids. V lost 3 bases, J lost 2 bases, and 11 bases lay in between. CDR3 bases: TGTGCCATCAGTGATAGAGCGGAACCCTACGAGCAGTACTTC. Translating it yields CAISDRAEPYEQYF.

This clone occurred once. The V gene is TRBV6-6, the J gene TRBJ1-2; the D is unclear. V was cut by 7 bases and J by 6 bases, with 12 bases left in between. CDR3 length: 12 residues. Germline lookup yields CDR1 MNHNY and CDR2 SVGAGI (reference sequence). CDR3 loop: CASTPLRDGYTF. The CDR3 bases are TGTGCCAGCACCCCTTTACGGGATGGCTACACCTTC.

The chain is built from TRBV7-2 and TRBJ1-1, with D possibly being TRBD1 (5 bases). Per germline, CDR1 SGHTA and CDR2 FQGNSA. The CDR3 totals 15 residues. Trimming stripped 3 bases from V and 5 bases from J, with 16 bases between. CDR3 amino acids: CASSFGGNIRTEAFF. In nucleotides, the CDR3 is TGTGCCAGCAGCTTCGGGGGGAACATCCGAACTGAAGCTTTCTTT.

V usage is TRBV6-1 and J usage is TRBJ2-7; 8 nucleotides align to TRBD1. The CDR3 totals 15 residues. Germline V gene lookup returns CDR1 MNHNS and CDR2 SASEGT. Losses at the gene ends were 7 bases for V and 2 bases for J; bases not matched to a gene: 10. CDR3 protein: CASTFVGQVTYEQYF. CDR3 coding DNA: TGTGCCAGCACTTTCGTGGGACAGGTTACCTACGAGCAGTACTTC.

The chain has TRBV18 and TRBJ1-1, with TRBD1 matching over 7 bases. Unmatched junction bases numbered 3, after V lost 5 bases and J lost 3 bases. Looked up from germline, CDR1 is KGHSH and CDR2 is LQKENI. The CDR3 spans 13 residues. The CDR3 sequence is CASSGQGDTEAFF. CDR3 nucleotide sequence: TGTGCCAGCTCAGGCCAGGGGGACACTGAAGCTTTCTTT.

The genes are TRBV5-1 and TRBJ1-1; D is perhaps TRBD1 (6 bases). CDR3 length: 13 residues. The ends were cut back, 4 bases at V and 4 bases at J, with 11 bases in the middle. Germline V gene sequence: CDR1 SGHRS, CDR2 YFSETQ. CDR3 coding DNA: TGCGCCAGCAGCCCCAGGGGTGGCACTGAAGCTTTCTTT. Its translation: CASSPRGGTEAFF. The full variable domain, completed using reference TRBV5-1 and TRBJ1-1, is KAGVTQTPRYLIKTRGQQVTLSCSPISGHRSVSWYQQTPGQGLQFLFEYFSETQRNKGNFPGRFSGRQFSNSRSEMNVSTLELGDSALYLCASSPRGGTEAFFGQGTRLTVV.

The gene calls are TRBV7-9 and TRBJ1-1, with a possible D match to TRBD1 (6 bases). V gave up 7 bases and J gave up 6 bases, with 15 bases separating them. The length of the CDR3 is 13 residues. In germline, CDR1 is SEHNR, CDR2 FQNEAQ (reference sequence). The CDR3 protein is CASTPAGGAEAFF. The CDR3 DNA reads as TGTGCCAGCACCCCAGCGGGGGGCGCTGAAGCTTTCTTT.